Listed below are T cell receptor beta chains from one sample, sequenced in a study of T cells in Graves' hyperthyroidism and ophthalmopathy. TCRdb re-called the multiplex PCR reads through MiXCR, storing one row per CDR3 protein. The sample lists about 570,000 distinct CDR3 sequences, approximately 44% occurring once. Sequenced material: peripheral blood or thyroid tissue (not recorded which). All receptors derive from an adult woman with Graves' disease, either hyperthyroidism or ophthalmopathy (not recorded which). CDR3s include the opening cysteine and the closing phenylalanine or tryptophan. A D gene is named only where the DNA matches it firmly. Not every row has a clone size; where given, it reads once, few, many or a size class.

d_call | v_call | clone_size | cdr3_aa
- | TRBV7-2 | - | CASSPGQRSNVLTF
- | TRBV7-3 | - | CASSRLGFYGYTF
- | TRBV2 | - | CASQGTAGDTQYF
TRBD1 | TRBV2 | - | CASSEGTGEESGELFF
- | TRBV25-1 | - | CASSARAFRERNTEAFF
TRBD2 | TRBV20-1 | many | CSALSAGVSSHEQYF
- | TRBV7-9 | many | CASSLSGGGHGYTF
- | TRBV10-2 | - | CASSPGQTEVREAFF
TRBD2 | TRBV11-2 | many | CASRGGAQGEQYF
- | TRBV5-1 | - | CASGTGTSEGNEQFF
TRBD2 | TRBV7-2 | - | CASSSSGREWETQYF
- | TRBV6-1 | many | CATRPSSHSNSYEQYF
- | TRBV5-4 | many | CASSPAAQGNYEQYF
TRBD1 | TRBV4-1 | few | CASSLKTGDYSNRPQHF
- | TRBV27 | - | CASRPGNSYEQYF
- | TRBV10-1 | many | CASRETGSYEQYF
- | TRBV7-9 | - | CASSVHLGEETQYF
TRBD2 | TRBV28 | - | CASSFSGREMETQYF
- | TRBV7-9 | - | CASSRRSGQHLQPRHF
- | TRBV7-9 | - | CASSSSGLLNSPLHF
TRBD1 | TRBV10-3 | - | CAISESGGRGTEAFF
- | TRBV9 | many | CASSVDDRGYGYTF
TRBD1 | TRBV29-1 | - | CSVNRDRDGYEQYF
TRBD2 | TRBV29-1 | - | CSVGLAGRTYEQYF
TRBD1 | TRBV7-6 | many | CASSSIDRVGEKLFF
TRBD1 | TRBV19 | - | CASREQGFPEAFF
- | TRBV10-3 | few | CAIRTAIGTF
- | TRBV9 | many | CASSQTIGGGTEAFF
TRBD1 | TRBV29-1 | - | CSGGQGYGQYF
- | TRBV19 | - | CASSITVMNEQFF
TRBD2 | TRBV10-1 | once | CASSRAGPWEQYF
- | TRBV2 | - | CASLGDNLNTEAFF
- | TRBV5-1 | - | CASSSPFANTGELFF
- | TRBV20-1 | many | CSVTGLTNYGYTF
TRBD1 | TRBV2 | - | CASRRDSPTGELFF
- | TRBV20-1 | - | CSARQGTQYF
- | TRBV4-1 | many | CASSRPGTIYGYTF
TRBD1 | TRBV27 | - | CASSSAGYRGGNTIYF
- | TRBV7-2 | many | CASRQAGTMRGANVLTF
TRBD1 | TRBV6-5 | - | CAISGQGATDYGYTF
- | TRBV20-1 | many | CSARYTGWSGYTF
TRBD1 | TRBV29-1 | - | CSLVGQGYEQYF
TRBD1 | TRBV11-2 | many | CASSHGGTGNNSPLHF
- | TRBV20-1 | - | CSARMGRGSYGYTF
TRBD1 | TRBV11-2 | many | CASSYTGGPNEKLFF
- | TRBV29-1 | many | CSVAGAVTEAFF
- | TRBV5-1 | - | CASSLGWSPLHF
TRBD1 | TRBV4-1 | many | CASSLTRTGTKAEAFF
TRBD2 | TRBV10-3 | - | CAISLAGAETQYF
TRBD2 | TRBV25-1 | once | CARDPGLAGEYEQYF
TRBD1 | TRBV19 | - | CASSIRARGGMGYEQYF
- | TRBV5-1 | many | CASSTDRYYEQYF
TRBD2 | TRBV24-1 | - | CATSDFKTSGSYNEQFF
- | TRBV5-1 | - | CASSHAQRSSPLHF
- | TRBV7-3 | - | CASSNGGQETQYF
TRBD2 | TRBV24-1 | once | CATSDSGLFQETQYF
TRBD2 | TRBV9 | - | CASSLGLAGGMETQYF
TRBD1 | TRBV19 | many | CASTPGQLNQPQHF